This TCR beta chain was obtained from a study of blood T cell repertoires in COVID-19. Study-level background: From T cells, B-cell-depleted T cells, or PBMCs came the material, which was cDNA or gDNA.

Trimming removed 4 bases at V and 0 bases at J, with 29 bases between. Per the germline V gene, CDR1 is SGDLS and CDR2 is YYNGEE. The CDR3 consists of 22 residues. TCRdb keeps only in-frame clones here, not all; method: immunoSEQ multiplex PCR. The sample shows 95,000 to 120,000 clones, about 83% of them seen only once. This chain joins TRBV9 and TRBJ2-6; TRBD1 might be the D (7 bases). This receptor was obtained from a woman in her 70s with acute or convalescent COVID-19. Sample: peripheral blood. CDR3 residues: CASSFRRGSGGTVSSGANVLTF. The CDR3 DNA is TGTGCCAGCAGCTTTAGGAGGGGGTCTGGAGGGACAGTGAGCTCTGGGGCCAACGTCCTGACTTTC. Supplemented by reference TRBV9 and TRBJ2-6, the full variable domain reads DSGVTQTPKHLITATGQRVTLRCSPRSGDLSVYWYQQSLDQGLQFLIQYYNGEERAKGNILERFSAQQFPDLHSELNLSSLELGDSALYFCASSFRRGSGGTVSSGANVLTFGAGSRLTVL.